This T cell receptor (beta chain) is from a study of blood T cell repertoires in COVID-19. The CDR3 contains 15 residues. The V gene's germline CDR1 is KGHSH and CDR2 LQKENI. V shed 2 bases, J shed 2 bases, and the junction held 4 bases outside the gene matches. Clones were read by immunoSEQ multiplex PCR, and TCRdb kept only the in-frame ones, dropping some. The sample records about 150,000 clones, roughly 78% being singletons. This clonotype was obtained from a woman between 65 and 79 years old in a cohort exposed to, infected with or recovered from COVID-19 (not recorded which). Sequencing input: PBMCs or T cells enriched from blood (not recorded which). The J gene is TRBJ2-3, the V gene TRBV18; 7 positions agree with TRBD2. The CDR3 nucleotides read TGTGCCAGCTCACCAACGGCGGGAGCCACAGATACGCAGTATTTT. Protein sequence: CASSPTAGATDTQYF. Using reference TRBV18 and TRBJ2-3 for the parts outside the CDR3, the full variable domain is NAGVMQNPRHLVRRRGQEARLRCSPMKGHSHVYWYRQLPEEGLKFMVYLQKENIIDESGMPKERFSAEFPKEGPSILRIQQVVRGDSAAYFCASSPTAGATDTQYFGPGTRLTVL.